This T cell receptor (beta chain) was sequenced during a study of blood T cell repertoires in COVID-19. Background on the study: Samples taken during acute and convalescent COVID-19 were collected in the United States, Italy and Spain. PBMCs, B-cell-depleted T cells, or T cells were the source of the cDNA or gDNA that made up the material.

In the authors' methods: The assay estimated nucleated cells by amplifying reference gene primers. This table comes from immunoSEQ multiplex PCR, and its TCRdb copy is limited to in-frame clones, with some not included. From that table come the V and J calls and clone size; the DNA was used to work out D and trimming. The sample lists 200,000 to 250,000 clones; nearly 90% were seen once. The length of the CDR3 is 15 residues. The V and J ends lost 5 bases and 6 bases respectively, with 19 bases between them. CDR1 is LGHNT and CDR2 is FRNRAP in the germline V gene. Input material: peripheral blood. The chain employs TRBV12-5 and TRBJ1-1; D might be TRBD1 (6 bases). The clonotype comes from a woman younger than 30 who had recovered from COVID-19. The CDR3, as DNA: TGTGCTAGTGGTCCCCGGGACAAAATGGGGGCTGAAGCTTTCTTT. Translation: CASGPRDKMGAEAFF.